These T cell receptor beta chains were read from a single sample in a study of OX40 agonist ivuxolimab in advanced cancers. The table came from immunoSEQ multiplex PCR; TCRdb's copy has only in-frame clones and leaves some out. The sample has 95,000 to 150,000 clones, just over 90% seen once. The sample was CD4+ or CD8+ T cells sorted from blood, taken in a trial of the OX40 agonist ivuxolimab. The receptors come from an adult with an advanced solid tumor such as melanoma, head and neck, liver or kidney cancer. CDR3s include the opening cysteine and the closing phenylalanine or tryptophan. A D gene is named only where the DNA matches it firmly. Only some rows state a clone size, as once, few, many or a class for expanded clones.

v_call: TRBV7-9
clone_size: NA
d_call: NA
j_call: TRBJ1-1
cdr3_nt: TGTGCCAGCAGCTTAGCGACGAGCACTGAAGCTTTCTTT
cdr3_aa: CASSLATSTEAFF

v_call: TRBV11-2
clone_size: NA
d_call: NA
j_call: TRBJ1-1
cdr3_nt: TGTGCCAGCAGCCCGTTAATGTTCAGGGCCCTAATTGGCACTGAAGCTTTCTTT
cdr3_aa: CASSPLMFRALIGTEAFF

v_call: TRBV5-1
clone_size: NA
d_call: TRBD1
j_call: TRBJ2-5
cdr3_nt: TGCGCCAGCAGGGTGGGACAGGGAATCCACACCCAAGAGACCCAGTACTTC
cdr3_aa: CASRVGQGIHTQETQYF

v_call: TRBV6-1
clone_size: NA
d_call: TRBD1
j_call: TRBJ1-5
cdr3_nt: TGTGCCAGCAGGACCACAGGGGGCCCCAATCAGCCCCAGCATTTT
cdr3_aa: CASRTTGGPNQPQHF

v_call: TRBV11-2
clone_size: NA
d_call: NA
j_call: TRBJ1-2
cdr3_nt: TGTGCCAGCAGCTTAGGGTCGGGCAGGGAGTCAGGTGGCTACACCTTC
cdr3_aa: CASSLGSGRESGGYTF

v_call: TRBV5-1
clone_size: NA
d_call: NA
j_call: TRBJ2-5
cdr3_nt: TGCGCCAGCAGCCGCCGTCGGAGGGGCCGACAAGAGACCCAGTACTTC
cdr3_aa: CASSRRRRGRQETQYF

v_call: TRBV19
clone_size: NA
d_call: TRBD1
j_call: TRBJ1-1
cdr3_nt: TGTGCCAGTAGTACACCGGGACAGGGGAGAACTGAAGCTTTCTTT
cdr3_aa: CASSTPGQGRTEAFF

v_call: TRBV19
clone_size: once
d_call: TRBD1
j_call: TRBJ2-7
cdr3_nt: TGTGCCAGTAGTGTCAGGGACAGGGGGTCCTACGAGCAGTACTTC
cdr3_aa: CASSVRDRGSYEQYF

v_call: TRBV9
clone_size: NA
d_call: NA
j_call: TRBJ1-1
cdr3_nt: TGTGCCAGCAGCGTACGGGACGGCCTGTGGACTGAAGCTTTCTTT
cdr3_aa: CASSVRDGLWTEAFF

v_call: TRBV25-1
clone_size: NA
d_call: NA
j_call: TRBJ1-4
cdr3_nt: TGTGCCAGCAGTGAAGAAGTACCTTCGGGGGTTAGATATGAAAAACTGTTTTTT
cdr3_aa: CASSEEVPSGVRYEKLFF

v_call: TRBV10-1
clone_size: NA
d_call: TRBD1
j_call: TRBJ2-7
cdr3_nt: TGCGCCAGCAGTCGGACAGGGCCCACCTCCTACGAGCAGTACTTC
cdr3_aa: CASSRTGPTSYEQYF

v_call: TRBV6-6
clone_size: NA
d_call: NA
j_call: TRBJ2-6
cdr3_nt: TGTGCCAGCAGTTCCACTACTGGGGCCAACGTCCTGACTTTC
cdr3_aa: CASSSTTGANVLTF

v_call: TRBV6-1
clone_size: once
d_call: NA
j_call: TRBJ2-7
cdr3_nt: TGTGCCACCAGTGGTAGCTCCTACGAGCAGTACTTC
cdr3_aa: CATSGSSYEQYF

v_call: TRBV7-2
clone_size: NA
d_call: NA
j_call: TRBJ1-2
cdr3_nt: TGTGCCAGCAGCTTAGCGGACAAACGTGGCTACACCTTC
cdr3_aa: CASSLADKRGYTF

v_call: TRBV28
clone_size: NA
d_call: NA
j_call: TRBJ1-4
cdr3_nt: TGTGCCAGCAGATCTCAGGGAGGAGGCGAAAAACTGTTTTTT
cdr3_aa: CASRSQGGGEKLFF

v_call: TRBV7-9
clone_size: NA
d_call: TRBD1
j_call: TRBJ2-7
cdr3_nt: TGTGCCAGCAGCCTCCCGGGACAGGGTTCCTACGAGCAGTACTTC
cdr3_aa: CASSLPGQGSYEQYF

v_call: TRBV5-1
clone_size: NA
d_call: NA
j_call: TRBJ2-2
cdr3_nt: TGCGCCAGCAGCTTGGTGGGGGCTGAGGCCGGGGAGCTGTTTTTT
cdr3_aa: CASSLVGAEAGELFF

v_call: TRBV10-3
clone_size: NA
d_call: TRBD2
j_call: TRBJ2-3
cdr3_nt: TGTGCCATCAGCGCGGGAGCGGGGAGCACAGATACGCAGTATTTT
cdr3_aa: CAISAGAGSTDTQYF

v_call: TRBV19
clone_size: NA
d_call: NA
j_call: TRBJ1-2
cdr3_nt: TGTGCCAGTAGTCATAGGGGGACACCGCTCACATATGGCTACACCTTC
cdr3_aa: CASSHRGTPLTYGYTF

v_call: TRBV5-6
clone_size: NA
d_call: TRBD1
j_call: TRBJ2-7
cdr3_nt: TGTGCCAGCAGCTACGGGACAGGGGGTCCCTACGAGCAGTACTTC
cdr3_aa: CASSYGTGGPYEQYF

v_call: TRBV4-2
clone_size: NA
d_call: TRBD1
j_call: TRBJ2-4
cdr3_nt: TGTGCCAGCAGCCAAGACCCCAGGGGGAATGTGGACATTCAGTACTTC
cdr3_aa: CASSQDPRGNVDIQYF

v_call: TRBV6-4
clone_size: NA
d_call: TRBD1
j_call: TRBJ1-1
cdr3_nt: TGTGCCAGCAGGGGGGACAGATACACTGAAGCTTTCTTT
cdr3_aa: CASRGDRYTEAFF

v_call: TRBV5-5
clone_size: NA
d_call: TRBD1
j_call: TRBJ1-1
cdr3_nt: TGTGCCAGCAGCCCAACAGGGGGGGAAACTGAAGCTTTCTTT
cdr3_aa: CASSPTGGETEAFF

v_call: TRBV19
clone_size: NA
d_call: NA
j_call: TRBJ1-5
cdr3_nt: TGTGCCAGTAGTATATTTCTTAGCAATCAGCCCCAGCATTTT
cdr3_aa: CASSIFLSNQPQHF

v_call: TRBV6-5
clone_size: once
d_call: TRBD1
j_call: TRBJ2-1
cdr3_nt: TGTGCCACCGGACAGGGAAGCTCCTACAATGAGCAGTTCTTC
cdr3_aa: CATGQGSSYNEQFF

v_call: TRBV7-9
clone_size: NA
d_call: NA
j_call: TRBJ2-7
cdr3_nt: TGTGCCAGCAGCTTAAATGGGAACTCCTACGAGCAGTACTTC
cdr3_aa: CASSLNGNSYEQYF

v_call: TRBV7-9
clone_size: NA
d_call: TRBD1
j_call: TRBJ2-1
cdr3_nt: TGTGCCAGCAGCACCGACAGGGACTCCTACAATGAGCAGTTCTTC
cdr3_aa: CASSTDRDSYNEQFF

v_call: TRBV6-5
clone_size: once
d_call: NA
j_call: TRBJ1-4
cdr3_nt: TGTGCCAGCAGTTACTCACAAGCAGCGAGGAATGAAAAACTGTTTTTT
cdr3_aa: CASSYSQAARNEKLFF

v_call: TRBV18
clone_size: NA
d_call: NA
j_call: TRBJ1-2
cdr3_nt: TGTGCCAGCTCACCACGGTCTGGGCTCGGCGGAGACTATGGCTACACCTTC
cdr3_aa: CASSPRSGLGGDYGYTF

v_call: TRBV2
clone_size: NA
d_call: NA
j_call: TRBJ2-2
cdr3_nt: TGTGCCAGCAGGAGAGGGAACACCGGGGAGCTGTTTTTT
cdr3_aa: CASRRGNTGELFF

v_call: TRBV7-9
clone_size: once
d_call: NA
j_call: TRBJ2-3
cdr3_nt: TGTGCCAGCAGCTTGGCGAGTGTGACAGATACGCAGTATTTT
cdr3_aa: CASSLASVTDTQYF

v_call: TRBV7-9
clone_size: NA
d_call: TRBD2
j_call: TRBJ2-1
cdr3_nt: TGTGCCAGCAGCTTAGTCTTTAGCGGGGTAGTATACAATGAGCAGTTCTTC
cdr3_aa: CASSLVFSGVVYNEQFF

v_call: TRBV7-2
clone_size: NA
d_call: NA
j_call: TRBJ1-4
cdr3_nt: TGTGCCAGCAGCGCCGACAGCTTGAATGAAAAACTGTTTTTT
cdr3_aa: CASSADSLNEKLFF

v_call: TRBV11-2
clone_size: NA
d_call: TRBD1
j_call: TRBJ2-7
cdr3_nt: TGTGCCAGCAGCCGCGGGACAGGGTATTCCTACGAGCAGTACTTC
cdr3_aa: CASSRGTGYSYEQYF

v_call: TRBV28
clone_size: NA
d_call: NA
j_call: TRBJ2-5
cdr3_nt: TGTGCCAGCTCTCCCCTGCCTAGAAATACCCAAGAGACCCAGTACTTC
cdr3_aa: CASSPLPRNTQETQYF

v_call: TRBV11-3
clone_size: NA
d_call: TRBD2
j_call: TRBJ2-5
cdr3_nt: TGTGCCAGCAGCTCAAGACTGGCGGGGGGTCAGGAGACCCAGTACTTC
cdr3_aa: CASSSRLAGGQETQYF

v_call: TRBV6-4
clone_size: NA
d_call: TRBD2
j_call: TRBJ2-7
cdr3_nt: TGTGCCAGCAGTGACCAAGCGGGAGAGGGCTACGAGCAGTACTTC
cdr3_aa: CASSDQAGEGYEQYF

v_call: TRBV7-8
clone_size: NA
d_call: TRBD1
j_call: TRBJ2-3
cdr3_nt: TGTGCCAGCAGCTTAGTACTGGCTCAGGGGGTGGATACGCAGTATTTT
cdr3_aa: CASSLVLAQGVDTQYF

v_call: TRBV18
clone_size: NA
d_call: NA
j_call: TRBJ2-5
cdr3_nt: TGTGCCAGCTCACCAGTGAGAAGAGCCTACCAAGAGACCCAGTACTTC
cdr3_aa: CASSPVRRAYQETQYF

v_call: TRBV6-5
clone_size: NA
d_call: NA
j_call: TRBJ2-1
cdr3_nt: TGTGCCAGCAGTCGGGGTGATGAGCAGTTCTTC
cdr3_aa: CASSRGDEQFF

v_call: TRBV7-2
clone_size: NA
d_call: TRBD2
j_call: TRBJ2-7
cdr3_nt: TGTGCCAGCAGCCCCCTCGGGACTACGGTCGAGCAGTACTTC
cdr3_aa: CASSPLGTTVEQYF

v_call: TRBV28
clone_size: NA
d_call: TRBD1
j_call: TRBJ1-1
cdr3_nt: TGTGCCAGCAGTCGGGGGGGACAGGGACGCCCTGAAGCTTTCTTT
cdr3_aa: CASSRGGQGRPEAFF

v_call: TRBV11-2
clone_size: NA
d_call: NA
j_call: TRBJ2-5
cdr3_nt: TGTGCCAGCAGCTCCGGGGAGACCCAGTACTTC
cdr3_aa: CASSSGETQYF

v_call: TRBV21-1
clone_size: NA
d_call: NA
j_call: TRBJ1-2
cdr3_nt: TGTGCCAGCAGCAAATTCCCCCACAGGAACTTAAACTATGGCTACACCTTC
cdr3_aa: CASSKFPHRNLNYGYTF

v_call: TRBV4-2
clone_size: NA
d_call: TRBD2
j_call: TRBJ2-7
cdr3_nt: TGTGCCAGCAGCCAAGGAGCGGGAGCGTACTTC
cdr3_aa: CASSQGAGAYF

v_call: TRBV28
clone_size: NA
d_call: TRBD1
j_call: TRBJ1-2
cdr3_nt: TGTGCCAGTACAGGGGGCAACTATGGCTACACCTTC
cdr3_aa: CASTGGNYGYTF

v_call: TRBV7-6
clone_size: NA
d_call: NA
j_call: TRBJ2-7
cdr3_nt: TGTGCCAGCAGCCCAGCGGACGATAGCTCCTACGAGCAGTACTTC
cdr3_aa: CASSPADDSSYEQYF

v_call: TRBV2
clone_size: NA
d_call: TRBD2
j_call: TRBJ2-1
cdr3_nt: TGTGCCAGCAGTCCAATGCGGACTAGGGATGAGCAGTTCTTC
cdr3_aa: CASSPMRTRDEQFF

v_call: TRBV5-1
clone_size: few
d_call: NA
j_call: TRBJ1-5
cdr3_nt: TGCGCCAGCAGCTTGGGACCTGCCCTATCCTCCCAGGCTAGGGATCAGCCCCAGCATTTT
cdr3_aa: CASSLGPALSSQARDQPQHF

v_call: TRBV19
clone_size: NA
d_call: TRBD1
j_call: TRBJ2-1
cdr3_nt: TGTGCCAGTAGCCTAACCAGGGGGAATGAGCAGTTCTTC
cdr3_aa: CASSLTRGNEQFF

v_call: TRBV28
clone_size: NA
d_call: NA
j_call: TRBJ1-2
cdr3_nt: TGTGCCAGCAGTCAAGTGCCGCTATATGGCTACACCTTC
cdr3_aa: CASSQVPLYGYTF